This TCR beta chain was captured in a study of shared clonotypes between healthy human individuals. Only a few counts were recorded for this clone. What it binds is unknown. Germline V gene lookup returns CDR1 MNHEY and CDR2 SVGAGI. The germline V and J ends were trimmed by 0 bases and 7 bases, with 6 bases remaining between them. The CDR3 contains 12 residues. The data were produced by immunoSEQ multiplex PCR, yet TCRdb's version contains in-frame clones alone and is incomplete. The data show roughly 2.2 million clones, over 90% seen once. Study results and limitations: Tissues were not sampled, only blood, and their repertoires likely differ.

CD4+ cells yielded CD45RA+ naive and CD45RA-negative memory subsets. The TCR originated in a man younger than 30 in good health. Some clones in this sample may be carry-over from other donors' samples. The sample taken for sequencing was naive CD4+ T cells from PBMCs. Subset reported: CD45RA+ positively selected. The rearrangement joins TRBV6-5 to TRBJ1-1; D not resolved. CDR3 amino acids: CASSYSGFEAFF. The CDR3 DNA is TGTGCCAGCAGTTACTCAGGCTTTGAAGCTTTCTTT.